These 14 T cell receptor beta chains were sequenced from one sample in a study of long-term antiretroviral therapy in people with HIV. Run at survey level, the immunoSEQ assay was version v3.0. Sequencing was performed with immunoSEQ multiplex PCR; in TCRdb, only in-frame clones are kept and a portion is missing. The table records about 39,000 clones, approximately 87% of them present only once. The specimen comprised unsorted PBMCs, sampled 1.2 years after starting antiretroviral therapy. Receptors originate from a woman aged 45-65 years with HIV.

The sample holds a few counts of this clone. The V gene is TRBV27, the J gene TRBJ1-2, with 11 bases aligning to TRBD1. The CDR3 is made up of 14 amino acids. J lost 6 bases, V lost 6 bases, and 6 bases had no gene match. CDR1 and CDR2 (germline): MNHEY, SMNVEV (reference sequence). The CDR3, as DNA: TGTGCCAGCAGGGGACAGGGGGTTCCCCATGGCTACACCTTC. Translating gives CASRGQGVPHGYTF.

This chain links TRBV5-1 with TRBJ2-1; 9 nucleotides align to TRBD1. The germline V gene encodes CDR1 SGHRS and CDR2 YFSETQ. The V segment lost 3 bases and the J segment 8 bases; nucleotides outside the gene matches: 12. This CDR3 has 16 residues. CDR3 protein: CASSSGQGQGGDEQFF. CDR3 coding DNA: TGCGCCAGCAGCTCGGGACAGGGACAGGGCGGCGATGAGCAGTTCTTC.

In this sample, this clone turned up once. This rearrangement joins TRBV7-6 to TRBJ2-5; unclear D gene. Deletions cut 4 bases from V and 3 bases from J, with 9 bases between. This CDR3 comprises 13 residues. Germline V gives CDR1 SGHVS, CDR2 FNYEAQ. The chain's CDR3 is CASSSQSEETQYF. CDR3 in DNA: TGTGCCAGCAGCTCTCAGTCAGAAGAGACCCAGTACTTC.

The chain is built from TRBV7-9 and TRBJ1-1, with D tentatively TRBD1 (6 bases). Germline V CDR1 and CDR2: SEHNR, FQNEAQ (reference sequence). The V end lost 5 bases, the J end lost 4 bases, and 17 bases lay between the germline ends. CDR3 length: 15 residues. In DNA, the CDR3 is TGTGCCAGCAGCCATAACGACAGGTTTGGCACTGAAGCTTTCTTT. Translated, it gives CASSHNDRFGTEAFF.

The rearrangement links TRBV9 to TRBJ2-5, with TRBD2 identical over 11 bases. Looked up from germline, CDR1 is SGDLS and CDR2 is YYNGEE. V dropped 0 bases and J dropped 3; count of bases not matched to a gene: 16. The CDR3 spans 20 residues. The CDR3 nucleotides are TGTGCCAGCAGCGTAGGCCGGCCCGGGACTAGCGGATATTTTAAAGAGACCCAGTACTTC. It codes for CASSVGRPGTSGYFKETQYF.

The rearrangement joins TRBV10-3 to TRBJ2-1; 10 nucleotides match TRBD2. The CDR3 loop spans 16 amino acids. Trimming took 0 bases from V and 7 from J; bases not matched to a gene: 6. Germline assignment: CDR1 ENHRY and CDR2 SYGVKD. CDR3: CAISESEAGGQNEQFF. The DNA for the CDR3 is TGTGCCATCAGTGAGTCTGAAGCGGGGGGGCAAAATGAGCAGTTCTTC.

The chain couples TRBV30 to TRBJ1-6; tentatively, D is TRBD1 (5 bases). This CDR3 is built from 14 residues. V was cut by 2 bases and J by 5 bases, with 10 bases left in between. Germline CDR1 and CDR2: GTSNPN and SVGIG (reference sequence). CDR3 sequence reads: CAWSHDSDNSPLHF. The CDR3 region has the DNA TGTGCCTGGAGTCACGACAGCGATAATTCACCCCTCCACTTT.

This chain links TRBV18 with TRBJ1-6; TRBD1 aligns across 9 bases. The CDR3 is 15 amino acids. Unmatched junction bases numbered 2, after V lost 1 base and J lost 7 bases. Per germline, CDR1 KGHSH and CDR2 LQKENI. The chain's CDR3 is CASSPQGQGNSPLHF. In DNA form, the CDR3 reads TGTGCCAGCTCACCACAAGGACAGGGGAATTCACCCCTCCACTTT.

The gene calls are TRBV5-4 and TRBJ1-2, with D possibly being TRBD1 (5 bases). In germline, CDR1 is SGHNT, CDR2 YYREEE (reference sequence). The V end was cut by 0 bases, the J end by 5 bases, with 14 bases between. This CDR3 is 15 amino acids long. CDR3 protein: CASSLDPGQPYGYTF. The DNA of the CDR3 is TGTGCCAGCAGCTTGGATCCAGGGCAACCTTATGGCTACACCTTC.

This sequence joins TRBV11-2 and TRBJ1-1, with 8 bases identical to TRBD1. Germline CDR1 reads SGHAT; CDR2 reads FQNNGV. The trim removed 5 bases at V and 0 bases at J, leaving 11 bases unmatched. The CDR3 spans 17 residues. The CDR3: CASSPGQGFWMNTEAFF. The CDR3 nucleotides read TGTGCCAGCAGCCCAGGACAGGGCTTTTGGATGAACACTGAAGCTTTCTTT.

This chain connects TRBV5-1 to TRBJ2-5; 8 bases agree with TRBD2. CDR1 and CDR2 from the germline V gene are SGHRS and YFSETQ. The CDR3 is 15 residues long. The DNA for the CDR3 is TGCGTCAGTACCTCCGGGGGACTAGGTCAAGAGACCCAGTACTTC. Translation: CVSTSGGLGQETQYF.

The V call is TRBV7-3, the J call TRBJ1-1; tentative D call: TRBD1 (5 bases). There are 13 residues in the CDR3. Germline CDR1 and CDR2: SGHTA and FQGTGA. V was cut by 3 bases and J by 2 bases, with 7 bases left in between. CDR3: CASSFQGNTEAFF. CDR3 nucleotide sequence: TGTGCCAGCAGCTTTCAGGGTAACACTGAAGCTTTCTTT.

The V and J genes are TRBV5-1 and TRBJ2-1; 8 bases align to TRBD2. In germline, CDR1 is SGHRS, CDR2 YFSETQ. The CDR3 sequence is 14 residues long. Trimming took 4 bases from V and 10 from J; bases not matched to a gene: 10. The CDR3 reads CASSLTGGPGEQFF. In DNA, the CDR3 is TGCGCCAGCAGCCTGACGGGGGGGCCGGGGGAGCAGTTCTTC.

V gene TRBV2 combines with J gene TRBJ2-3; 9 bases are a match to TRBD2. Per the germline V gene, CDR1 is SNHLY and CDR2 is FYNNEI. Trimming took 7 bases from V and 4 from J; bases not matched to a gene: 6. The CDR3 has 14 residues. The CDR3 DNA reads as TGTGCCAGCAATGGCGGGGGGGCGTCAGATACGCAGTATTTT. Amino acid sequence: CASNGGGASDTQYF.